This record concerns one T cell receptor (beta chain) sequence. Its antigen is unknown. With the Oncomine TCR Beta short-read assay, DNA from cultured CD4+ T cells was sequenced. TCRdb reanalysed the PCR reads using MiXCR and keeps one entry per CDR3 protein. The sample has approximately 7,100 distinct CDR3 sequences; more than 45% are singletons. This sample stems from a study of vaccination and CD4 T cells after COVID-19. Turning to the study itself: It was a median around 100 days after diagnosis, with a range of 35 to 161, that post-COVID samples were drawn. General study findings and limits: Median approximately 90% of reactive clones detected in convalescent patients emerged only post-vaccination.

Treatment defined: approximately 9-day PBMC culture with coronavirus spike peptide pools or control peptides (ViraFEST assay). Prior to the COVID-19 pandemic (2011-2018), the unexposed donor's CD4+ T cells were collected. ViraFEST stimulated the growth of antigen-specific T cells using peptide pools and subsequently profiled their TCRs by sequencing. The probes, which were SARS-CoV-2 S/N and four cold-coronavirus spikes, were applied to unexposed-donor CD4+ T cells, cells permitting. J was trimmed by 11 bases and V by 6 bases; bases with no gene match: 9. The CDR3 length is 12 residues. Germline-derived CDR1 and CDR2 are SNHLY and FYNNEI.

The source material was CD4+ T cells from blood, cultured in vitro. The V gene is TRBV2, the J gene TRBJ1-1; 7 bases are shared with TRBD1. The source of this sequence is a human donor in good health. The DNA of the CDR3 is TGTGCCAGCAGGCAGGGGGGGTCAGTGGCTTTCTTT. The encoded protein is CASRQGGSVAFF.